The 3 T cell receptor beta chains below come from one sample, sequenced in a study of blood T cell repertoires in COVID-19. Clones were sequenced by immunoSEQ multiplex PCR, and TCRdb holds only the in-frame ones, with some missing. In the table there are tens of thousands of clones, over 60% of which are singletons. The specimen sequenced was peripheral blood. Source of these receptors: an older woman with COVID-19, enrolled during active disease.

This chain's CDR3 is CASSLYQGAYEQYF. CDR3 in DNA: TGTGCCAGCAGTTTGTACCAGGGGGCCTACGAGCAGTACTTC. This chain connects TRBV27 to TRBJ2-7, with 7 nucleotides matching TRBD1. The CDR3 loop spans 14 amino acids. CDR1 is MNHEY and CDR2 is SMNVEV in the germline V gene (reference sequence). V lost 3 bases to trimming and J lost 2 bases; unmatched junction nucleotides: 4.

This clone was seen only once. The chain is built from TRBV7-6 and TRBJ1-3; D may be TRBD1 (5 bases). The CDR3 length is 16 residues. V was shortened by 5 bases and J by 4 bases, with 18 bases between the two germline ends. Germline lookup yields CDR1 SGHVS and CDR2 FNYEAQ. CDR3 sequence: CASSPQPGRWGNTIYF. The CDR3 DNA is TGTGCCAGCAGCCCTCAGCCAGGGCGGTGGGGAAACACCATATATTTT.

The chain combines TRBV7-9 with TRBJ2-5; D is perhaps TRBD1 (5 bases). Germline-derived CDR1 and CDR2 are SEHNR and FQNEAQ (reference sequence). This CDR3 contains 14 residues. Trimming removed 3 bases at V and 3 bases at J, with 11 bases between. The CDR3 reads CASSFVGVKETQYF. The CDR3 bases are TGTGCCAGCAGCTTTGTAGGGGTTAAAGAGACCCAGTACTTC.